This T cell receptor (beta chain) was observed in a study of T cells in tuberculosis. Clones were read by immunoSEQ multiplex PCR, and TCRdb kept only the in-frame ones, dropping some. The profile covers about 33,000 clones, with around 92% appearing a single time and about 7.4% taken by the ten largest. Study-level findings and limits: Selection depended on which cryopreserved specimens were available.

Germline CDR1 reads MNHNS; CDR2 reads SASEGT. This CDR3 region has 12 residues. V dropped 4 bases and J dropped 5 bases, with 5 bases sitting between them. Concerning this clone itself: Its antigen is not identified.

The sequence derives from a donor aged 10-29 years with latent tuberculosis or without tuberculosis infection. Some clones in this sample may be carry-over from other donors' samples. Sequencing was carried out using PBMCs. The chain recombines TRBV6-1 with TRBJ2-2; possible D gene TRBD2, 5 bases. CDR3 nucleotide sequence: TGTGCCAGCAGTGGAGGGACCGGGGAGCTGTTTTTT. Amino acids: CASSGGTGELFF.